This passage covers 10 T cell receptor beta chains from one sample sequenced in a study of blood T cell repertoires in COVID-19. The assay was immunoSEQ multiplex PCR, and TCRdb's table has in-frame clones only and misses some. The sample yields 150,000 to 200,000 clones, about four fifths seen once. The sequenced material came from peripheral blood. These receptors were obtained from a woman of 80 years or more with active or convalescent COVID-19.

J is TRBJ1-1 and V is TRBV29-1, with a weak D call TRBD1 (6 bases). Germline CDR1 and CDR2: SQVTM and ANQGSEA. V was pared by 7 bases and J by 1 base, with 7 bases between. This CDR3 region has 11 residues. In DNA form, the CDR3 reads TGCAGCGCCAGGGGGAACACTGAAGCTTTCTTT. Its protein is CSARGNTEAFF. The whole variable domain, filled in from reference TRBV29-1 and TRBJ1-1, reads SAVISQKPSRDICQRGTSLTIQCQVDSQVTMMFWYRQQPGQSLTLIATANQGSEATYESGFVIDKFPISRPNLTFSTLTVSNMSPEDSSIYLCSARGNTEAFFGQGTRLTVV.

The chain carries TRBV6-2 or TRBV6-3 and TRBJ1-2; no clear D. The V end lost 2 bases, the J end lost 8 bases, and 15 bases lay between the germline ends. Germline V lookup: CDR1 MNHEY, CDR2 SVGEGT. The CDR3 loop spans 14 amino acids. The CDR3 is CASSYGRAGGGYTF. CDR3 nucleotide sequence: TGTGCCAGCAGTTACGGTAGGGCAGGAGGGGGCTACACCTTC.

Only one count was recorded for this clone. This chain joins TRBV9 and TRBJ2-1, with 8 bases that match TRBD1. The J segment lost 5 bases and the V segment lost 1 base, leaving 5 bases of the junction unmatched. The CDR3 totals 15 residues. Germline V lookup: CDR1 SGDLS, CDR2 YYNGEE. The CDR3 DNA sequence: TGTGCCAGCAGCGTAAAAACAGGGGGGAACAATGAGCAGTTCTTC. Protein: CASSVKTGGNNEQFF.

The chain uses TRBV19 and TRBJ2-3; 10 bases fit TRBD2. The CDR3 consists of 17 residues. Looked up from germline, CDR1 is LNHDA and CDR2 is SQIVND (reference sequence). J was trimmed by 3 bases and V by 1 base; bases with no gene match: 7. DNA for the CDR3: TGTGCCAGTAGTATAGCAGCGGGACTAGCGCAAACAGATACGCAGTATTTT. It yields the protein CASSIAAGLAQTDTQYF.

This clone appeared a few times. This rearrangement joins TRBV2 to TRBJ1-5, with TRBD1 matching 8 bases. This CDR3 has 14 amino acids. Germline assignment: CDR1 SNHLY and CDR2 FYNNEI. Trimming at V came to 8 bases and at J to 6 bases, leaving 9 bases not matched to a gene. Written as DNA, the CDR3 is TGTGCCAGCGAACAACAGGGGGGAGGTCAGCCCCAGCATTTT. Amino acids: CASEQQGGGQPQHF.

The chain couples TRBV6-5 to TRBJ2-1; TRBD2 matches at 10 bases. This CDR3 is built from 15 residues. Germline CDR1 is MNHEY and CDR2 is SVGAGI. Losses at the gene ends were 7 bases for V and 7 bases for J; bases not matched to a gene: 10. CDR3 amino acids: CASTPRASGRNEQFF. The CDR3 nucleotides are TGTGCCAGCACTCCGAGGGCTAGCGGGAGAAATGAGCAGTTCTTC.

The chain recombines TRBV19 with TRBJ2-7; possible D gene TRBD2, 5 bases. The germline V and J ends were trimmed by 4 bases and 6 bases, with 13 bases remaining between them. The CDR3 runs 13 residues. Germline CDR1 reads LNHDA; CDR2 reads SQIVND (reference sequence). The CDR3 nucleotides read TGTGCCAGTAGTACCCGGACTCGGCCCGAGCAGTACTTC. Its protein product is CASSTRTRPEQYF.

The V call is TRBV11-3, the J call TRBJ2-1; D possibly corresponds to TRBD2 (6 bases). The CDR3 consists of 14 residues. V was pared by 5 bases and J by 3 bases, with 11 bases between. CDR1 is SGHNT, CDR2 YENEEA, per germline. CDR3 loop: CASSTTGSYNEQFF. The CDR3 nucleotides read TGTGCCAGCAGCACAACCGGGAGCTACAATGAGCAGTTCTTC.

The rearrangement uses TRBV19 and TRBJ2-7; D possibly corresponds to TRBD1 (5 bases). The CDR3 consists of 14 residues. CDR1 LNHDA and CDR2 SQIVND come from the germline V gene (reference sequence). Trimming took off 1 base at V and 3 bases at J, with 10 bases between the two ends. Written as DNA, the CDR3 is TGTGCCAGTAGTATAGCTATAGACAGCTACGAGCAGTACTTC. Protein: CASSIAIDSYEQYF.

The CDR3 DNA follows: TGTGCCAGCACAGCAGGGGGTCGGGAAAAACTGTTTTTT. The encoded protein is CASTAGGREKLFF. The chain uses TRBV5-5 and TRBJ1-4; 7 bases match TRBD1. The length of the CDR3 is 13 residues. Germline V CDR1 and CDR2: SGHKS, YYEKEE (reference sequence). The V and J ends lost 6 bases and 8 bases, in that order; junction bases with no gene match: 7.